This T cell receptor beta chain was observed in a study of cytomegalovirus exposure and HLA in healthy donors. The V end was cut by 2 bases, the J end by 6 bases, with 14 bases between. The CDR3 length is 15 residues. Germline V gene data show CDR1 as LNHDA and CDR2 as SQIVND (reference sequence). Amplification used 60 Vbeta primers and 13 Jbeta primers. TCRdb's copy holds only in-frame clones and misses some; the assay was immunoSEQ multiplex PCR. The sample carries some 200,000 clones, 70% to 80% recorded once. This clone was seen at least ten times. Its target is unknown. Study-level points and caveats: There were some V segments, including TRBV6-2 and TRBV6-3, excluded as indistinguishable. Several top significant clusters appeared, in a later analysis, to be linked to common viral pathogens.

The chain combines TRBV19 with TRBJ2-1; weak D call: TRBD1 (6 bases). Sequenced input: PBMCs. The source of this sequence is a man aged 40-49 years in good health and CMV-seronegative. The CDR3 loop reads CASSILGAESNEQFF. CDR3 DNA: TGTGCCAGTAGTATACTGGGGGCGGAATCCAATGAGCAGTTCTTC.